Listed below are T cell receptor beta chains from one sample, sequenced in a study of shared clonotypes between healthy human individuals. Data came from immunoSEQ multiplex PCR; TCRdb stores just in-frame clones and leaves some out. The sample records 1,400,000 or so clones, roughly 98.5% being singletons. Sequenced material: naive CD4+ T cells sorted from blood. These receptors all come from a man younger than 45 in good health. CDR3s include the opening cysteine and the closing phenylalanine or tryptophan. The D gene is left open where the match is weak. Some rows have no size entry. The others give once, few or many, or a class for an expanded clone.

J: TRBJ2-5
V: TRBV18
size: .
D: .
CDR3: CASSPDLQETQYF
DNA: TGTGCCAGCTCACCAGATCTTCAAGAGACCCAGTACTTC

J: TRBJ2-6
V: TRBV7-9
size: .
D: .
CDR3: CASSAPGGNSGANVLTF
DNA: TGTGCCAGCAGCGCCCCGGGCGGAAACTCTGGGGCCAACGTCCTGACTTTC

J: TRBJ2-1
V: TRBV6-4
size: once
D: TRBD2
CDR3: CASSRGLAAYNEQFF
DNA: TGTGCCAGCAGTAGGGGACTAGCAGCCTACAATGAGCAGTTCTTC

J: TRBJ2-5
V: TRBV4-1
size: once
D: .
CDR3: CASSLGPRETQYF
DNA: TGCGCCAGCAGTCTCGGGCCCCGGGAGACCCAGTACTTC

J: TRBJ1-5
V: TRBV28
size: .
D: .
CDR3: CASRDILVRNQPQHF
DNA: TGTGCCAGCAGGGACATCCTTGTTCGGAATCAGCCCCAGCATTTT

J: TRBJ2-5
V: TRBV2
size: .
D: .
CDR3: CASSGQLQETQYF
DNA: TGTGCCAGCAGTGGACAACTACAAGAGACCCAGTACTTC

J: TRBJ2-5
V: TRBV9
size: .
D: TRBD1
CDR3: CASSKRDRTMGETQYF
DNA: TGTGCCAGCAGCAAACGGGACAGGACTATGGGAGAGACCCAGTACTTC

J: TRBJ1-1
V: TRBV6-5
size: once
D: .
CDR3: CASSYLRGNTEAFF
DNA: TGTGCCAGCAGTTACTTGCGGGGGAACACTGAAGCTTTCTTT

J: TRBJ2-3
V: TRBV10-3
size: .
D: .
CDR3: CAISESGRTADTQYF
DNA: TGTGCCATCAGTGAGTCCGGCAGGACGGCGGATACGCAGTATTTT

J: TRBJ1-2
V: TRBV5-3
size: once
D: .
CDR3: CARSLSRYGYTF
DNA: TGTGCCAGAAGCTTATCCAGGTATGGCTACACCTTC

J: TRBJ2-3
V: TRBV14
size: .
D: TRBD2
CDR3: CASSQDFGAGAGHTQYF
DNA: TGTGCCAGCAGCCAAGATTTCGGAGCGGGAGCGGGACATACGCAGTATTTT

J: TRBJ2-7
V: TRBV5-1
size: .
D: .
CDR3: CASKSTFTGSPYEQYF
DNA: TGCGCCAGCAAATCGACGTTTACAGGGTCCCCCTACGAGCAGTACTTC

J: TRBJ2-5
V: TRBV6-5
size: .
D: TRBD2
CDR3: CASSYLRESETQYF
DNA: TGTGCCAGCAGTTACTTGCGGGAGAGTGAGACCCAGTACTTC

J: TRBJ1-5
V: TRBV28
size: .
D: TRBD1
CDR3: CASSLRLGQGPQPQHF
DNA: TGTGCCAGCAGTCTCCGGCTGGGACAGGGTCCTCAGCCCCAGCATTTT

J: TRBJ2-7
V: TRBV28
size: .
D: .
CDR3: CASSFRAGMSYEQYF
DNA: TGTGCCAGCAGTTTTAGGGCAGGGATGTCCTACGAGCAGTACTTC

J: TRBJ2-7
V: TRBV5-1
size: .
D: .
CDR3: CASSFRAHSGNSYEQYF
DNA: TGCGCCAGCAGCTTTAGGGCACATAGCGGAAACTCCTACGAGCAGTACTTC

J: TRBJ2-7
V: TRBV5-1
size: .
D: .
CDR3: CASSLEFGGAPYEQYF
DNA: TGCGCCAGCAGCTTGGAATTTGGGGGCGCACCTTACGAGCAGTACTTC

J: TRBJ2-7
V: TRBV27
size: .
D: .
CDR3: CASSLTGRYEQYF
DNA: TGTGCCAGCAGTTTAACAGGGAGGTACGAGCAGTACTTC

J: TRBJ2-7
V: TRBV5-1
size: .
D: .
CDR3: CASSLTSPIHEQYF
DNA: TGCGCCAGCAGCTTGACAAGCCCGATCCACGAGCAGTACTTC

J: TRBJ2-3
V: TRBV29-1
size: .
D: .
CDR3: CSVEGAGADTQYF
DNA: TGCAGCGTTGAAGGGGCAGGGGCAGATACGCAGTATTTT

J: TRBJ2-3
V: TRBV5-1
size: .
D: .
CDR3: CASSLEVGSTDTQYF
DNA: TGCGCCAGCAGCTTGGAGGTGGGCAGCACAGATACGCAGTATTTT

J: TRBJ1-2
V: TRBV7-9
size: .
D: .
CDR3: CASSLEGTWGYTF
DNA: TGTGCCAGCAGCTTAGAGGGGACATGGGGCTACACCTTC

J: TRBJ2-5
V: TRBV21-1
size: .
D: .
CDR3: CASSSPRVYF
DNA: TGTGCCAGCAGCTCCCCTAGGGTGTACTTC

J: TRBJ2-7
V: TRBV10-3
size: .
D: .
CDR3: CAISGRMGQYF
DNA: TGTGCCATCAGTGGCCGGATGGGGCAGTACTTC

J: TRBJ2-7
V: TRBV28
size: .
D: TRBD2
CDR3: CATSSGSQYEQYF
DNA: TGTGCCACCTCTAGCGGGAGCCAATACGAGCAGTACTTC

J: TRBJ2-1
V: TRBV9
size: .
D: .
CDR3: CASSARRTDEQFF
DNA: TGTGCCAGCAGCGCCCGGCGGACCGATGAGCAGTTCTTC

J: TRBJ2-7
V: TRBV15
size: .
D: .
CDR3: CATSREGRTYEQYF
DNA: TGTGCCACCAGCAGAGAAGGGAGAACCTACGAGCAGTACTTC

J: TRBJ2-3
V: TRBV7-6
size: .
D: .
CDR3: CASSQLERGTQYF
DNA: TGTGCCAGCAGCCAGCTCGAGAGGGGTACGCAGTATTTT

J: TRBJ2-7
V: TRBV13
size: .
D: TRBD2
CDR3: CASSLGGTRWYEQYF
DNA: TGTGCCAGCAGCTTAGGAGGGACTAGGTGGTACGAGCAGTACTTC

J: TRBJ1-2
V: TRBV10-3
size: .
D: .
CDR3: CAISESQGWGYTF
DNA: TGTGCCATCAGTGAGTCCCAGGGATGGGGCTACACCTTC

J: TRBJ2-1
V: TRBV5-1
size: .
D: .
CDR3: CASSLEGNEQFF
DNA: TGCGCCAGCAGCTTGGAGGGAAATGAGCAGTTCTTC

J: TRBJ2-2
V: TRBV5-1
size: .
D: .
CDR3: CASSSPGRAGGELFF
DNA: TGCGCCAGCAGCTCCCCCGGGCGCGCGGGCGGGGAGCTGTTTTTT

J: TRBJ2-2
V: TRBV5-4
size: .
D: TRBD1
CDR3: CASSTPTGGTTGELFF
DNA: TGTGCCAGCAGCACCCCGACAGGGGGCACCACCGGGGAGCTGTTTTTT

J: TRBJ2-1
V: TRBV7-6
size: .
D: TRBD2
CDR3: CASSRRPSSGRSRGNEQFF
DNA: TGTGCCAGCAGCCGAAGACCATCTAGCGGGAGATCACGAGGCAATGAGCAGTTCTTC

J: TRBJ1-5
V: TRBV19
size: .
D: TRBD1
CDR3: CASSTGWGTGDSNQPQHF
DNA: TGTGCCAGTAGTACCGGGTGGGGGACAGGTGATAGCAATCAGCCCCAGCATTTT

J: TRBJ1-1
V: TRBV18
size: .
D: .
CDR3: CASFPGPSRTEAFF
DNA: TGTGCCAGCTTTCCGGGCCCGTCTCGGACTGAAGCTTTCTTT

J: TRBJ2-7
V: TRBV7-2
size: .
D: TRBD2
CDR3: CASSQRTSGTHEQYF
DNA: TGTGCCAGCAGCCAAAGGACTAGCGGGACCCACGAGCAGTACTTC

J: TRBJ2-5
V: TRBV20-1
size: .
D: .
CDR3: CSAQRETQYF
DNA: TGCAGTGCCCAACGGGAGACCCAGTACTTC

J: TRBJ2-1
V: TRBV5-4
size: .
D: TRBD2
CDR3: CASSPNTLAEPYNEQFF
DNA: TGTGCCAGCAGCCCCAACACACTAGCGGAGCCCTACAATGAGCAGTTCTTC

J: TRBJ2-2
V: TRBV7-2
size: .
D: .
CDR3: CASSAPWGVASTGELFF
DNA: TGTGCCAGCAGCGCACCCTGGGGGGTAGCGAGTACCGGGGAGCTGTTTTTT

J: TRBJ2-4
V: TRBV4-1
size: .
D: TRBD1
CDR3: CASSQDEQGNLNDIQYF
DNA: TGCGCCAGCAGCCAAGATGAACAGGGGAACCTCAATGACATTCAGTACTTC

J: TRBJ1-4
V: TRBV11-2
size: once
D: .
CDR3: CASSLDRATNEKLFF
DNA: TGTGCCAGCAGCTTAGATCGGGCAACTAATGAAAAACTGTTTTTT

J: TRBJ1-5
V: TRBV15
size: .
D: .
CDR3: CATSRGQAINQPQHF
DNA: TGTGCCACCAGCAGAGGACAGGCCATCAATCAGCCCCAGCATTTT

J: TRBJ1-3
V: TRBV18
size: once
D: .
CDR3: CASSPSRDYGNTIYF
DNA: TGTGCCAGCTCACCGTCGCGGGACTATGGAAACACCATATATTTT

J: TRBJ2-7
V: TRBV6-1
size: .
D: .
CDR3: CASSEAQRVSYEQYF
DNA: TGTGCCAGCAGTGAAGCGCAGCGGGTCTCCTACGAGCAGTACTTC

J: TRBJ1-1
V: TRBV5-4
size: once
D: .
CDR3: CASSLATMNTEAFF
DNA: TGTGCCAGCAGCTTGGCAACTATGAACACTGAAGCTTTCTTT

J: TRBJ2-7
V: TRBV19
size: .
D: TRBD2
CDR3: CASSKERTSGSYEQYF
DNA: TGTGCCAGTAGTAAAGAACGGACTAGCGGCTCCTACGAGCAGTACTTC

J: TRBJ1-2
V: TRBV28
size: .
D: .
CDR3: CASSLGVPYGYTF
DNA: TGTGCCAGCAGTTTAGGGGTTCCCTATGGCTACACCTTC

J: TRBJ1-5
V: TRBV6-1
size: .
D: .
CDR3: CASSEWAAPQHF
DNA: TGTGCCAGCAGTGAGTGGGCGGCCCCCCAGCATTTT

J: TRBJ2-1
V: TRBV15
size: .
D: .
CDR3: CATSRDHRDPDPYNEQFF
DNA: TGTGCCACCAGCAGGGACCACAGGGACCCTGACCCCTACAATGAGCAGTTCTTC

J: TRBJ1-1
V: TRBV7-2
size: .
D: TRBD1
CDR3: CASSSGQGYTEAFF
DNA: TGTGCCAGCAGCTCGGGACAGGGGTATACTGAAGCTTTCTTT

J: TRBJ2-3
V: TRBV10-3
size: .
D: .
CDR3: CAIKRADTQYF
DNA: TGTGCCATAAAAAGAGCAGATACGCAGTATTTT

J: TRBJ2-6
V: TRBV19
size: .
D: .
CDR3: CASGASGANVLTF
DNA: TGTGCCAGCGGCGCGTCAGGGGCCAACGTCCTGACTTTC

J: TRBJ1-1
V: TRBV4-2
size: .
D: .
CDR3: CASSQDEETEAFF
DNA: TGTGCCAGCAGCCAAGATGAGGAAACTGAAGCTTTCTTT

J: TRBJ2-7
V: TRBV19
size: .
D: .
CDR3: CASSSRLGLPGPGEQYF
DNA: TGTGCCAGTAGTAGCCGCTTAGGACTACCCGGTCCCGGCGAGCAGTACTTC

J: TRBJ2-3
V: TRBV9
size: .
D: .
CDR3: CASSVKQADTQYF
DNA: TGTGCCAGCAGCGTAAAGCAGGCAGATACGCAGTATTTT

J: TRBJ1-1
V: TRBV5-1
size: .
D: TRBD1
CDR3: CASSLESYRGREAEAFF
DNA: TGCGCCAGCAGCTTGGAATCTTACAGGGGGCGCGAGGCTGAAGCTTTCTTT